Given below is one T cell receptor beta chain in context. Generated by immunoSEQ multiplex PCR, the TCRdb table keeps only in-frame clones and is missing some. The table records 100,000 to 150,000 clones, approximately 92% of them present only once. The record originates from a study of control samples from healthy donors and cancer patients. Per germline, CDR1 SGHDN and CDR2 FVKESK. Trimming removed 0 bases from V and 8 bases from J, with 10 bases in between. The CDR3 runs 13 residues. Sequenced sample: blood. The V gene is TRBV14, the J gene TRBJ1-1; D gene unclear. The receptor comes from a woman between 50 and 59 years old in good health. The CDR3 DNA follows: TGTGCCAGCAGCCAAGAAGTAGAGGCAGAAGCTTTCTTT. This encodes CASSQEVEAEAFF.